This entry lists 31 T cell receptor beta chains sequenced from one sample in a study of cytomegalovirus exposure and HLA in healthy donors. PCR primers comprised 60 Vbeta and 13 Jbeta primers. Sequenced by immunoSEQ multiplex PCR; TCRdb stores in-frame clones only, minus some. The sample carries about 60,000 clones, 70% to 85% recorded once. The sequenced material came from PBMCs. These receptors all come from a woman in her twenties or thirties in good health and CMV-seronegative.

The chain carries TRBV27 and TRBJ2-1, with TRBD2 identical over 9 bases. Germline V gives CDR1 MNHEY, CDR2 SMNVEV (reference sequence). With 3 bases clipped from V and 0 bases from J, the junction kept 0 bases outside the gene matches. This CDR3 has 15 amino acids. DNA for the CDR3: TGTGCCAGCAGTTTTAGCGGGAGCTCCTACAATGAGCAGTTCTTC. This gives the protein CASSFSGSSYNEQFF.

This sequence joins TRBV7-2 and TRBJ2-3; unclear D gene. With 5 bases removed from V and 2 bases from J, the gap between germline ends came to 14 bases. The CDR3 has 15 amino acids. Germline CDR1 reads SGHTA; CDR2 reads FQGNSA. The CDR3 protein is CASSPSTLYTDTQYF. The CDR3 DNA reads as TGTGCCAGCAGCCCAAGTACCCTCTACACAGATACGCAGTATTTT. The variable domain in full, with the rest retrieved from reference TRBV7-2 and TRBJ2-3, is GAGVSQSPSNKVTEKGKDVELRCDPISGHTALYWYRQSLGQGLEFLIYFQGNSAPDKSGLPSDRFSAERTGGSVSTLTIQRTQQEDSAVYLCASSPSTLYTDTQYFGPGTRLTVL.

The count of this clone is one. V usage is TRBV9 and J usage is TRBJ1-1, with TRBD1 identical over 12 bases. The CDR3 loop spans 16 amino acids. The germline gives CDR1 SGDLS, CDR2 YYNGEE. V was clipped by 2 bases and J by 4 bases; unmatched bases: 6. The CDR3 sequence: CASSVTGTGGGTEAFF. CDR3 DNA sequence: TGTGCCAGCAGCGTTACCGGGACAGGGGGCGGCACTGAAGCTTTCTTT.

V is TRBV7-2 and J is TRBJ2-7; 14 nucleotides line up with TRBD2. The V and J ends lost 8 bases and 2 bases, in that order; junction bases with no gene match: 8. This CDR3 spans 16 amino acids. The germline V gene encodes CDR1 SGHTA and CDR2 FQGNSA. CDR3 in amino acids: CASYCGTSGSAYEQYV. The CDR3 DNA is TGTGCCAGCTACTGCGGGACTAGCGGGAGTGCCTACGAGCAGTACGTC.

The chain joins TRBV11-1 to TRBJ2-1; D is possibly TRBD1 (6 bases). CDR1 SGHAT and CDR2 FQDESV come from the germline V gene (reference sequence). Trimming removed 5 bases at V and 6 bases at J, with 14 bases between. The CDR3 spans 14 residues. The CDR3 nucleotides are TGTGCCAGCAGCCTAATACAGGGTTTCAATGAGCAGTTCTTC. It encodes CASSLIQGFNEQFF.

The gene calls are TRBV4-2 and TRBJ1-2; possible D gene TRBD1, 5 bases. The V and J ends lost 1 base and 4 bases respectively, with 13 bases between them. Germline V CDR1 and CDR2: LGHNA, YNFKEQ. The CDR3 length is 15 residues. CDR3 protein: CASSQGAGRIYGYTF. DNA of the CDR3: TGTGCCAGCAGCCAAGGCGCGGGGCGGATCTATGGCTACACCTTC.

The gene calls are TRBV18 and TRBJ2-7; possibly TRBD1 for D (5 bases). Germline V gene sequence: CDR1 KGHSH, CDR2 LQKENI. CDR3 length: 13 amino acids. V lost 2 bases to trimming and J lost 2 bases, with 7 bases between them. The CDR3 sequence is CASSPDSPYEQYF. DNA of the CDR3: TGTGCCAGCTCACCAGACAGCCCCTACGAGCAGTACTTC.

The chain is built from TRBV30 and TRBJ1-5; 8 nucleotides line up with TRBD1. The CDR3 sequence is 13 residues long. V trimming: 7 bases; J trimming: 11 bases; junction bases outside the gene matches: 13. Per the germline V gene, CDR1 is GTSNPN and CDR2 is SVGIG (reference sequence). The CDR3 loop reads CAFRDRTITTQHF. The CDR3 DNA follows: TGTGCCTTCCGGGACAGGACAATCACCACCCAGCATTTT.

J is TRBJ2-5 and V is TRBV18; 15 bases fit TRBD2. The CDR3 length is 17 residues. V lost 4 bases and J lost 2; bases outside the gene matches: 5. From germline, CDR1 is KGHSH and CDR2 LQKENI. CDR3 sequence (DNA): TGTGCCAGCTCACAGCCCGGACTAGCGGGGGGGCAAGAGACCCAGTACTTC. Its translation is CASSQPGLAGGQETQYF.

This clone was recorded only once. J is TRBJ1-1 and V is TRBV5-4; TRBD1 agrees at 7 bases. Germline V gene lookup returns CDR1 SGHNT and CDR2 YYREEE (reference sequence). The V gene end was trimmed by 2 bases and the J gene end by 1 base; junction bases not matched to a gene: 5. CDR3 size: 15 residues. DNA of the CDR3: TGTGCCAGCAGCTTAGGACAGGCGAGGAACACTGAAGCTTTCTTT. It translates to CASSLGQARNTEAFF.

The sample holds a few counts of this clone. J is TRBJ1-6 and V is TRBV27; D is unclear. CDR3 length: 17 amino acids. Trimming stripped 1 base from V and 1 base from J, with 11 bases between. Germline CDR1 is MNHEY and CDR2 is SMNVEV (reference sequence). The CDR3 region is CASSLYPGGSYNSPLHF. The CDR3 bases are TGTGCCAGCAGTTTATACCCAGGAGGATCCTATAATTCACCCCTCCACTTT.

V and J are TRBV7-9 and TRBJ1-1; no reliable D call. V was trimmed by 5 bases and J by 3 bases, leaving 10 bases between them. CDR3 length: 13 amino acids. Looked up from germline, CDR1 is SEHNR and CDR2 is FQNEAQ (reference sequence). The DNA for the CDR3 is TGTGCCAGCAGCCCCCCGGGATACACTGAAGCTTTCTTT. This sequence encodes CASSPPGYTEAFF.

This clone has a handful of counts. The V call is TRBV27, the J call TRBJ2-1, with TRBD2 as a possible D gene (7 bases). CDR1 is MNHEY, CDR2 SMNVEV, per germline (reference sequence). The length of the CDR3 is 13 residues. V lost 5 bases, J lost 10 bases, and 15 bases lay in between. The CDR3 coding sequence is TGTGCCAGCAGTCCCAAGGGGGGGTACGAGCAGTTCTTC. This translates into CASSPKGGYEQFF.

The CDR3 loop reads CASSPDRGDEQYF. The CDR3 DNA is TGTGCCAGCAGCCCGGACAGGGGTGACGAGCAGTACTTC. This chain links TRBV11-3 with TRBJ2-7; TRBD1 aligns across 9 bases. The V segment lost 5 bases and the J segment 5 bases; nucleotides outside the gene matches: 4. CDR1 and CDR2 (germline): SGHNT, YENEEA. This CDR3 has 13 amino acids.

V and J are TRBV19 and TRBJ1-2, with D possibly being TRBD1 (6 bases). In germline, CDR1 is LNHDA, CDR2 SQIVND (reference sequence). V lost 6 bases to trimming and J lost 5 bases, with 13 bases between them. The CDR3 is 13 residues long. The DNA for the CDR3 is TGTGCCAGTAGCACACAGGGAGGGTATGGCTACACCTTC. Its translation is CASSTQGGYGYTF.

The chain uses TRBV7-9 and TRBJ1-1, with TRBD1 identical over 8 bases. CDR3 size: 15 residues. V dropped 11 bases and J dropped 5; count of bases not matched to a gene: 16. The V gene's germline CDR1 is SEHNR and CDR2 FQNEAQ (reference sequence). The CDR3 DNA follows: TGTGCCCTACTGGGGATGGACAGGGATGGAACTGAAGCTTTCTTT. It is translated as CALLGMDRDGTEAFF.

The rearrangement uses TRBV19 and TRBJ1-1; a possible D gene is TRBD1 (5 bases). The germline V and J ends were trimmed by 3 bases and 4 bases, with 15 bases remaining between them. The CDR3 is 15 amino acids. The germline V gene encodes CDR1 LNHDA and CDR2 SQIVND (reference sequence). As DNA, the CDR3 is TGTGCCAGTAGTATTCAAGGGGAGGTGAGCACTGAAGCTTTCTTT. Translating it yields CASSIQGEVSTEAFF.

The rearrangement uses TRBV7-9 and TRBJ2-1; the match to TRBD2 covers 7 bases. Germline V lookup: CDR1 SEHNR, CDR2 FQNEAQ (reference sequence). CDR3 length: 18 amino acids. V lost 3 bases to trimming and J lost 9 bases; unmatched junction nucleotides: 20. In DNA form, the CDR3 reads TGTGCCAGCAGCTTCCTCGATGGGGTGGCTAGCGGATCAAGTGAGCAGTTCTTC. Its translation is CASSFLDGVASGSSEQFF.

This chain joins TRBV4-1 and TRBJ1-6, with 7 bases matching TRBD1. J lost 7 bases, V lost 3 bases, and 6 bases had no gene match. The CDR3 spans 15 residues. Germline V gene sequence: CDR1 MGHRA, CDR2 YSYEKL. CDR3 DNA sequence: TGCGCCAGCAGCCACAGGACAGGCAACAATTCACCCCTCCACTTT. Translating it yields CASSHRTGNNSPLHF.

There are a few counts of this clone. V gene TRBV29-1 combines with J gene TRBJ2-5, with 9 bases matching TRBD1. This CDR3 contains 15 residues. The germline gives CDR1 SQVTM, CDR2 ANQGSEA. V dropped 3 bases and J dropped 7; count of bases not matched to a gene: 12. The CDR3 DNA reads as TGCAGCGTTGAGGCGGGCGGGACAGGGAATCCGACCCAGTACTTC. This gives the protein CSVEAGGTGNPTQYF.

The CDR3 coding sequence is TGCGCCAGCAGCTCTACAGGGGATCAAGAGACCCAGTACTTC. This translates into CASSSTGDQETQYF. The V call is TRBV5-1, the J call TRBJ2-5; the match to TRBD1 covers 7 bases. Trimming cost V 3 bases and J 2 bases; bases outside gene matches: 4. The V gene's germline CDR1 is SGHRS and CDR2 YFSETQ. This CDR3 has 14 amino acids.

This clone was seen once. The chain recombines TRBV28 with TRBJ1-2; TRBD1 is a possible D gene (6 bases). Trimming shortened V by 4 bases and J by 11 bases, and 14 bases separated the two germline ends. The CDR3 extends over 12 amino acids. Germline V lookup: CDR1 MDHEN, CDR2 SYDVKM. The CDR3 region is CASSSYRESYTF. The CDR3 DNA follows: TGTGCCAGCAGTTCCTACAGGGAATCTTACACCTTC.

V and J are TRBV9 and TRBJ2-1; TRBD2 matches 13 bases. The germline CDR1 and CDR2 sequences are SGDLS and YYNGEE. This CDR3 contains 16 residues. Trimming cost V 4 bases and J 8 bases; bases outside gene matches: 9. CDR3 residues: CASSPLGTSGTDEQFF. The DNA for the CDR3 is TGTGCCAGCAGCCCATTGGGGACTAGCGGGACAGATGAGCAGTTCTTC. Full variable domain (outside the CDR3, taken from reference TRBV9 and TRBJ2-1): DSGVTQTPKHLITATGQRVTLRCSPRSGDLSVYWYQQSLDQGLQFLIQYYNGEERAKGNILERFSAQQFPDLHSELNLSSLELGDSALYFCASSPLGTSGTDEQFFGPGTRLTVL.

The chain employs TRBV7-2 and TRBJ1-5; 8 bases are shared with TRBD1. The CDR3 length is 15 residues. Germline CDR1 reads SGHTA; CDR2 reads FQGNSA. After removal of 2 bases from V and 6 bases from J, the junction contained 6 bases not matched to a gene. DNA of the CDR3: TGTGCCAGCAGCTTAACAGGGGGGGCGGGTCAGCCCCAGCATTTT. Residues: CASSLTGGAGQPQHF.

This chain connects TRBV18 to TRBJ1-1; 8 positions match TRBD1. V shed 4 bases and J 11 bases; nucleotides not matched to a gene: 3. Germline-derived CDR1 and CDR2 are KGHSH and LQKENI. The CDR3 is 11 amino acids. The CDR3 nucleotides are TGTGCCAGCTCACGGCAGGGGGCGGCTTTCTTT. It encodes CASSRQGAAFF.

The chain uses TRBV15 and TRBJ1-2; TRBD1 might be the D (5 bases). Germline CDR1 and CDR2: LNHNV and YYDKDF (reference sequence). V was trimmed by 0 bases and J by 6 bases, leaving 8 bases between them. This CDR3 contains 13 residues. The CDR3 bases are TGTGCCACCAGCAGAGATGCGGGGGATGGCTACACCTTC. Amino acids: CATSRDAGDGYTF.

The V gene is TRBV2, the J gene TRBJ1-6; a possible D gene is TRBD1 (6 bases). This CDR3 has 14 residues. The germline CDR1 and CDR2 sequences are SNHLY and FYNNEI. V lost 6 bases and J 0 bases, leaving 6 bases between the germline ends. CDR3 coding DNA: TGTGCCAGCAGGGACAGCTCCTATAATTCACCCCTCCACTTT. Translating gives CASRDSSYNSPLHF.

The rearrangement uses TRBV9 and TRBJ1-2; no clear D. This CDR3 has 12 amino acids. Germline V gene data show CDR1 as SGDLS and CDR2 as YYNGEE. V was trimmed by 1 base and J by 7 bases, leaving 8 bases between them. CDR3 region: CASSVSGSGYTF. CDR3 sequence (DNA): TGTGCCAGCAGCGTATCGGGGTCTGGCTACACCTTC.

The rearrangement uses TRBV4-2 and TRBJ1-5; D is undetermined. CDR1 LGHNA and CDR2 YNFKEQ come from the germline V gene. CDR3 length equals 13 residues. The V end lost 1 base, the J end lost 5 bases, and 6 bases lay between the germline ends. CDR3 amino acids: CASSQGLDQPQHF. CDR3 nucleotide sequence: TGTGCCAGCAGCCAAGGGTTAGATCAGCCCCAGCATTTT.

The chain recombines TRBV5-1 with TRBJ1-1; the D gene is possibly TRBD1 (5 bases). The V and J ends lost 5 bases and 0 bases respectively, with 8 bases between them. Germline CDR1 is SGHRS and CDR2 is YFSETQ. CDR3 length: 13 residues. The CDR3 DNA reads TGCGCCAGCAGGGACACCATGAACACTGAAGCTTTCTTT. Protein product: CASRDTMNTEAFF.

This chain uses TRBV9 with TRBJ1-6; the match to TRBD1 covers 7 bases. CDR3 length: 14 amino acids. Germline CDR1 is SGDLS and CDR2 is YYNGEE. V lost 3 bases, J lost 8 bases, and 5 bases stayed unmatched. CDR3 protein: CASSGPGGDSPLHF. The CDR3 region has the DNA TGTGCCAGCAGCGGACCAGGGGGTGATTCACCCCTCCACTTT.